Below are 13 T cell receptor beta chains sequenced from a single sample in a study of regulatory T cells in long-lasting Graves disease. To make TCR beta libraries, researchers used iRepertoire HTBI primers and Arm-PCR of CDR3 regions. TCRdb re-derived calls from the multiplex PCR reads in MiXCR, one entry per CDR3 protein. The sample holds about 560,000 distinct CDR3 sequences, 15% to 20% seen once. Time point: newly diagnosed GD, antithyroid drugs for less than 3 months. Generation of the TCR library employed RNA extracted from PBMCs. These data were also filed under a second study, of T cells in Graves' hyperthyroidism and ophthalmopathy.

Specimen: peripheral blood mononuclear cells (PBMCs), collected at new diagnosis, from a patient treated with antithyroid drugs. Every receptor here comes from a man between 18 and 29 years old with Graves disease.

The CDR3 loop reads CASRPGTGWETQYF. The CDR3 DNA sequence: TGTGCCAGCCGCCCGGGGACAGGGTGGGAGACCCAGTACTTC. J is TRBJ2-5 and V is TRBV6-1; 9 positions match TRBD1. The CDR3 is 14 amino acids. CDR1 is MNHNS and CDR2 is SASEGT in the germline V gene. V lost 8 bases, J lost 5 bases, and 9 bases stayed unmatched.

The genes are TRBV2 and TRBJ1-3; the D gene is possibly TRBD1 (6 bases). The V end lost 6 bases, the J end lost 4 bases, and 10 bases lay between the germline ends. The V gene's germline CDR1 is SNHLY and CDR2 FYNNEI. The CDR3 is made up of 13 amino acids. The CDR3 nucleotides are TGTGCCAGCAGGGGGGCTTCAGGAAACACCATATATTTT. This gives the protein CASRGASGNTIYF.

This clonotype occurred a few times. The chain has TRBV20-1 and TRBJ2-7; D may be TRBD1 (6 bases). CDR3 length equals 17 residues. CDR1 DFQATT and CDR2 SNEGSKA come from the germline V gene (reference sequence). V lost 4 bases and J lost 7, with 29 bases in between. The CDR3 protein is CSATRALGAEAHLEQYF. The CDR3 DNA follows: TGCAGTGCTACTAGGGCGCTGGGGGCAGAGGCCCACCTAGAGCAGTACTTC.

Worth noting for this clonotype: Since a much larger clone is just one base distant, this may be a read error. The rearrangement links TRBV28 to TRBJ2-5; no clear D gene. The CDR3 contains 13 residues. V was shortened by 4 bases and J by 0 bases, with 6 bases between the two germline ends. Germline V lookup: CDR1 MDHEN, CDR2 SYDVKM. The CDR3 coding sequence is TGTGCCAGCAGTTCGAGGTACCAAGAGACCCAGTACTTC. Its protein is CASSSRYQETQYF.

This clonotype was seen repeatedly, ten times or more. The chain links TRBV27 to TRBJ2-1; 9 bases are a match to TRBD1. The CDR3 extends over 14 amino acids. V trimming: 6 bases; J trimming: 6 bases; junction bases outside the gene matches: 6. Germline-derived CDR1 and CDR2 are MNHEY and SMNVEV (reference sequence). CDR3 DNA sequence: TGTGCCAGCAGCCCCGGGACAGGGTTCAATGAGCAGTTCTTC. This translates into CASSPGTGFNEQFF.

In this sample, this clonotype turned up many times. This sequence joins TRBV28 and TRBJ2-1, with 16 bases identical to TRBD2. Germline V gene sequence: CDR1 MDHEN, CDR2 SYDVKM. CDR3 size: 16 residues. The V segment lost 3 bases and the J segment 9 bases; nucleotides outside the gene matches: 5. The CDR3 region has the DNA TGTGCCAGCAGTTTGGGACTAGCGGGAGGGCTGGGTGAGCAGTTCTTC. It translates to CASSLGLAGGLGEQFF.

This chain links TRBV19 with TRBJ1-1, with D unresolved. This CDR3 has 13 residues. Germline lookup yields CDR1 LNHDA and CDR2 SQIVND (reference sequence). V dropped 7 bases and J dropped 0 bases, with 9 bases sitting between them. The CDR3 spells CASMNWVNTEAFF. The CDR3 coding sequence is TGTGCCAGTATGAATTGGGTGAACACTGAAGCTTTCTTT.

This clonotype was observed a handful of times. The chain couples TRBV7-6 to TRBJ2-7; D might be TRBD2 (6 bases). Germline CDR1 is SGHVS and CDR2 is FNYEAQ. This CDR3 comprises 15 residues. V was cut by 5 bases and J by 5 bases, with 19 bases left in between. The CDR3 DNA reads TGTGCCAGCAGCCAGCCCTCCAGCGGGCGGGACGAGCAGTACTTC. This encodes CASSQPSSGRDEQYF.

J is TRBJ1-2 and V is TRBV13, with 7 bases that match TRBD1. The V gene end was trimmed by 4 bases and the J gene end by 7 bases; junction bases not matched to a gene: 6. The CDR3 length is 13 residues. Germline values: CDR1 PRHDT, CDR2 FYEKMQ (reference sequence). The CDR3, as DNA: TGTGCCAGCAGCTCTAACAGGGGAAGTGGCTACACCTTC. As protein: CASSSNRGSGYTF.

This clonotype came up a few times. At one boundary the junction diverges from the germline segment, which might be a read error. This chain connects TRBV27 to TRBJ2-1; 13 nucleotides align to TRBD2. The CDR3 extends over 16 amino acids. CDR1 MNHEY and CDR2 SMNVEV come from the germline V gene (reference sequence). The CDR3 here is CASRPPGLAGYSEQFF. CDR3 coding DNA: TGTGCCAGCAGACCACCGGGACTAGCGGGATACAGTGAGCAGTTCTTC.

This clonotype showed up just a few times. The V gene is TRBV6-1, the J gene TRBJ2-2; D unresolved. This CDR3 is 12 amino acids long. Germline V gene lookup returns CDR1 MNHNS and CDR2 SASEGT. V was pared by 4 bases and J by 7 bases, with 7 bases between. The CDR3 loop is CASSADFGELFF. As DNA, the CDR3 is TGTGCCAGCAGTGCGGATTTCGGGGAGCTGTTTTTT.

This clonotype was seen repeatedly, ten times or more. The chain employs TRBV19 and TRBJ2-7, with 7 bases lining up with TRBD1. CDR1 and CDR2 from the germline V gene are LNHDA and SQIVND (reference sequence). The CDR3 covers 14 residues. Unmatched junction bases numbered 9, after V lost 7 bases and J lost 3 bases. The CDR3 DNA is TGTGCCAGTACCCCGGGACAGACAAGCTACGAGCAGTACTTC. It is translated as CASTPGQTSYEQYF.

This clonotype was recorded at least ten times. This rearrangement joins TRBV28 to TRBJ2-7; D might be TRBD1 or TRBD2, each matching 5 bases. There are 13 residues in the CDR3. The germline V and J ends were trimmed by 8 bases and 4 bases, with 15 bases remaining between them. The germline V gene encodes CDR1 MDHEN and CDR2 SYDVKM. CDR3 amino acids: CASARDRIYEQYF. The CDR3 DNA follows: TGTGCCAGCGCCCGGGACCGTATATACGAGCAGTACTTC.